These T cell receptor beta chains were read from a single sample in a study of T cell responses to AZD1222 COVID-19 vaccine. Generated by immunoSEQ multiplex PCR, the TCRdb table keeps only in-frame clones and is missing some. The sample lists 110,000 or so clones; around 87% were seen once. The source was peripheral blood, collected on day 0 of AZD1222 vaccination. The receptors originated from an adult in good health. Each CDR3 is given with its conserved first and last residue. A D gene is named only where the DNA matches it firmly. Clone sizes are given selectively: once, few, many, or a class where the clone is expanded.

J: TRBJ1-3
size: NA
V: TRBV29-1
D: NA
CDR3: CSVEGPHLEGRHTIYF
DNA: TGCAGCGTTGAAGGACCACACCTTGAGGGGCGTCACACCATATATTTT

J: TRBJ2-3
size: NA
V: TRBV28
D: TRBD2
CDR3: CASNRLAGGRDTQYF
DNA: TGTGCCAGCAATCGACTAGCGGGGGGGCGCGATACGCAGTATTTT

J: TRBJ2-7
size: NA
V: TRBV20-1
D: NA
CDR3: CSASSGDEQYF
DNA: TGCAGTGCTAGTTCAGGAGACGAGCAGTACTTC

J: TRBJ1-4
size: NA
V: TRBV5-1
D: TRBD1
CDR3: CASSSGTVATNEKLFF
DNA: TGCGCCAGCAGCTCTGGGACAGTAGCAACTAATGAAAAACTGTTTTTT

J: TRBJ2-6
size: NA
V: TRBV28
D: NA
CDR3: CASSLLASVGANVLTF
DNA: TGTGCCAGCAGTTTACTCGCATCGGTCGGGGCCAACGTCCTGACTTTC

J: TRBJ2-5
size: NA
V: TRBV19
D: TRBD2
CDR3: CASSGLAGDVFQETQYF
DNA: TGTGCCAGTAGTGGACTAGCGGGAGATGTCTTCCAAGAGACCCAGTACTTC

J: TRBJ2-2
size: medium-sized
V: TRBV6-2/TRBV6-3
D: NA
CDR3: CASSYGQFTGELFF
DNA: TGTGCCAGCAGTTACGGACAGTTCACCGGGGAGCTGTTTTTT

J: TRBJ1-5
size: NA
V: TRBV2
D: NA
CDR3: CASSEQLQAQHF
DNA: TGTGCCAGCAGTGAACAACTACAGGCCCAGCATTTT

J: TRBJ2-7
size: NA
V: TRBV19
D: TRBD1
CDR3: CASSITGGSHEQYF
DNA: TGTGCCAGTAGTATCACAGGGGGCTCCCACGAGCAGTACTTC

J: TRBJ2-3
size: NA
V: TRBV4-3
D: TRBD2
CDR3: CASSQGPTSGRGADTQYF
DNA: TGCGCCAGCAGCCAAGGTCCGACTAGCGGGAGGGGGGCAGATACGCAGTATTTT

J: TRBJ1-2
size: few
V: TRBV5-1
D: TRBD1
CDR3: CASSAQGNYGYTF
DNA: TGCGCCAGCAGCGCACAGGGGAACTATGGCTACACCTTC

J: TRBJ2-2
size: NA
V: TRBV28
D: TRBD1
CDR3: CASSLFRTGRPFTGELFF
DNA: TGTGCCAGCAGTTTATTTCGGACAGGACGACCTTTCACCGGGGAGCTGTTTTTT

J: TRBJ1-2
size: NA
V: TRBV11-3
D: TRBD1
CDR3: CASSPTGADGYTF
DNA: TGTGCCAGCAGCCCCACAGGGGCAGATGGCTACACCTTC

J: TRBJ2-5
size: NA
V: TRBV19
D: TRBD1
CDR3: CASSTTGGLETQYF
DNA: TGTGCCAGTAGTACGACAGGGGGCCTAGAGACCCAGTACTTC

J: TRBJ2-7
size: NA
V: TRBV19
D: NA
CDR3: CASSIQGGTYEQYF
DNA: TGTGCCAGTAGTATACAGGGGGGTACGTACGAGCAGTACTTC

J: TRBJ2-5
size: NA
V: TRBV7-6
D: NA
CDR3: CASSLLGTQETQYF
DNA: TGTGCCAGCAGCTTACTGGGCACGCAAGAGACCCAGTACTTC

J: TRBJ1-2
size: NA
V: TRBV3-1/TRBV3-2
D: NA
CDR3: CASSQDGREGGYTF
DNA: TGTGCCAGCAGCCAAGATGGGAGGGAAGGGGGCTACACCTTC

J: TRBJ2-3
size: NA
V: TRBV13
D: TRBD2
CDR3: CASSSERGGGDTQYF
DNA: TGTGCCAGCAGCTCTGAGCGGGGGGGTGGAGATACGCAGTATTTT

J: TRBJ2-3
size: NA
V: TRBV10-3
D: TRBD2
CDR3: CAISELGSGTFPYTDTQYF
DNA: TGTGCCATCAGTGAGTTAGGTAGCGGGACCTTCCCCTACACAGATACGCAGTATTTT

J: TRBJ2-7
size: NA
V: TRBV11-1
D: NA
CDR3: CASSSSRALAYEQYF
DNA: TGTGCCAGCAGCTCGTCTCGAGCCCTCGCCTACGAGCAGTACTTC

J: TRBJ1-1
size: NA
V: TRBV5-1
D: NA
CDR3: CASSLAGGLNTEAFF
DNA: TGCGCCAGCAGCTTGGCCGGGGGCCTCAACACTGAAGCTTTCTTT

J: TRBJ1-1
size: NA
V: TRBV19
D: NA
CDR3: CASSMSRVLPTEAFF
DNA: TGTGCCAGTAGTATGAGTCGGGTCCTCCCCACTGAAGCTTTCTTT

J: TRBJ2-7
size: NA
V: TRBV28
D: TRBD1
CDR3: CASSYTGTGGFGQYF
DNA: TGTGCCAGCAGTTACACCGGGACAGGGGGCTTCGGGCAGTACTTC

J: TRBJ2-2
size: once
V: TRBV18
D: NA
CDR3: CASSPPERTTNTGELFF
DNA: TGTGCCAGCTCACCACCGGAACGGACAACGAACACCGGGGAGCTGTTTTTT

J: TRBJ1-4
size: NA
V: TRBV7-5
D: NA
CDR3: CVRSLGDRGDEKLFF
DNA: TGTGTCAGAAGCTTAGGGGACAGGGGAGACGAAAAACTGTTTTTT

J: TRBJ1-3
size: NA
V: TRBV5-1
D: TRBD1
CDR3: CASSPGTGSGNTIYF
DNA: TGCGCCAGCAGCCCCGGGACAGGATCTGGAAACACCATATATTTT

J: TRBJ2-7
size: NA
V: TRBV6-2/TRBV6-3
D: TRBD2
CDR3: CASSSPTRGSSYEQYF
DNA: TGTGCCAGCAGTTCCCCGACCCGCGGGAGCTCCTACGAGCAGTACTTC

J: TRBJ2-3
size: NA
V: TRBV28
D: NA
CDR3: CASSLRRNTQYF
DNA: TGTGCCAGCAGTTTAAGGAGAAATACGCAGTATTTT

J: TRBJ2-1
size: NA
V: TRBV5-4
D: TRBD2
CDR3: CASSPTSGAYNEQFF
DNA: TGTGCCAGCAGCCCGACTAGCGGAGCTTACAATGAGCAGTTCTTC

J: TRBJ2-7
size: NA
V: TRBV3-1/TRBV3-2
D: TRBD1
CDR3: CASGMDRGYEQYF
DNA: TGTGCCAGCGGGATGGACAGGGGGTACGAGCAGTACTTC